This record covers a single TCR beta chain. The data belong to a study of blood T cell repertoires in COVID-19. Data came from immunoSEQ multiplex PCR; TCRdb stores just in-frame clones and leaves some out. The repertoire holds 120,000 or so clones, with about four fifths as singletons. The CDR3 sequence is 16 residues long. Trimming at V came to 9 bases and at J to 4 bases, leaving 16 bases not matched to a gene. The germline CDR1 and CDR2 sequences are MDHEN and SYDVKM. The receptor comes from a man in his sixties with acute or convalescent COVID-19. The chain recombines TRBV28 with TRBJ1-2; 8 bases agree with TRBD1. The sequenced sample was peripheral blood. The CDR3 reads CASSLIGTGGVYGYTF. In DNA, the CDR3 is TGTGCCAGTAGTCTAATAGGGACAGGAGGAGTCTATGGCTACACCTTC.